This T cell receptor beta chain came from a study of cytomegalovirus exposure and HLA in healthy donors. The study ran its PCR with 60 Vbeta and 13 Jbeta primers. This table comes from immunoSEQ multiplex PCR, and its TCRdb copy is limited to in-frame clones, with some not included. The sample yields 200,000 or so clones, around 85% seen once. This clone was counted a few times. Its matching antigen is unknown. General study results and limits: According to the study, roughly 160 TCR beta chains were cytomegalovirus-associated.

All donors participated as healthy donors of bone marrow. The CDR3 is 18 amino acids. With 0 bases clipped from V and 4 bases from J, the junction kept 9 bases outside the gene matches. Germline V gene lookup returns CDR1 LGHNA and CDR2 YNFKEQ. The source is a man between 45 and 60 years old in good health and CMV-seronegative. This rearrangement joins TRBV4-2 to TRBJ2-3; TRBD2 matches 11 bases. Sequencing was performed on PBMCs. DNA for the CDR3: TGTGCCAGCAGCCAAGATCTGGAACTAGCGGGAGCCTCAGATACGCAGTATTTT. Its translation: CASSQDLELAGASDTQYF.